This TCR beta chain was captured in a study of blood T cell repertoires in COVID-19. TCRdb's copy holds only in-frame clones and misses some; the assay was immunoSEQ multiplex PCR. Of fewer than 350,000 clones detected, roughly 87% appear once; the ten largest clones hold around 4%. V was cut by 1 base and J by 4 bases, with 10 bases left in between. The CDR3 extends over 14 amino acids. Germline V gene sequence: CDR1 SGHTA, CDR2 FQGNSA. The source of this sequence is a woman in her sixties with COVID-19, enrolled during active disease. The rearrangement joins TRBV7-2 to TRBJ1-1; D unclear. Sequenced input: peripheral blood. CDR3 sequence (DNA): TGTGCCAGCAGCTTAGACGGGGTCTCCACTGAAGCTTTCTTT. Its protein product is CASSLDGVSTEAFF. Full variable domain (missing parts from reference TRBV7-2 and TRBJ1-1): GAGVSQSPSNKVTEKGKDVELRCDPISGHTALYWYRQSLGQGLEFLIYFQGNSAPDKSGLPSDRFSAERTGGSVSTLTIQRTQQEDSAVYLCASSLDGVSTEAFFGQGTRLTVV.